Listed below are T cell receptor beta chains from one sample, sequenced in a study of radiation and T cells in renal cell carcinoma. The assay was immunoSEQ multiplex PCR, and TCRdb's table has in-frame clones only and misses some. The table lists approximately 120,000 clones, around 81% of them singletons. This specimen consisted of blood, obtained from a patient whose treatment included radiotherapy and nephrectomy. Receptors originate from a man aged 45-65 years with renal cell carcinoma. The CDR3 runs from the conserved cysteine through the conserved F or W. Each record gives: clone size, D gene, V gene, J gene, CDR3 protein, CDR3 DNA. The D gene is left open where the match is weak. Clone sizes are given selectively: once, few, many, or a class where the clone is expanded.

>-|-|TRBV19|TRBJ1-1
CASRDWGVYMNTEAFF
TGTGCCAGTAGGGATTGGGGGGTCTACATGAACACTGAAGCTTTCTTT
>few|-|TRBV5-4|TRBJ2-7
CASSERGSSYEQYF
TGTGCCAGCAGCGAACGGGGGAGCTCCTACGAGCAGTACTTC
>once|-|TRBV7-2|TRBJ1-5
CASSLSQQPSSQPQHF
TGTGCCAGCAGCTTATCACAGCAACCGTCCAGTCAGCCCCAGCATTTT
>-|TRBD2|TRBV2|TRBJ2-7
CASRTPGLGLYEQYF
TGTGCCAGTCGAACGCCGGGACTAGGCCTCTACGAGCAGTACTTC
>-|-|TRBV28|TRBJ1-4
CASSYLRGEKLFF
TGTGCCAGCAGCTACCTGCGGGGGGAAAAACTGTTTTTT
>once|TRBD1|TRBV5-1|TRBJ2-1
CASSLGQGADEQFF
TGCGCCAGCAGCTTGGGGCAGGGGGCAGATGAGCAGTTCTTC
>-|TRBD2|TRBV27|TRBJ2-7
CASSPGTSGSYEQYF
TGTGCCAGCAGCCCCGGGACTAGCGGGAGTTACGAGCAGTACTTC
>-|-|TRBV5-1|TRBJ2-2
CASSFRGGTPSGELFF
TGCGCCAGCAGCTTCCGTGGCGGGACCCCGTCCGGGGAGCTGTTTTTT
>-|TRBD2|TRBV19|TRBJ2-7
CASSIGGGSAELYEQYF
TGTGCCAGTAGTATAGGTGGCGGGAGTGCGGAATTATACGAGCAGTACTTC
>-|-|TRBV6-1|TRBJ2-3
CASSEYRGALTDTQYF
TGTGCCAGCAGTGAATACCGGGGGGCCCTCACAGATACGCAGTATTTT